These 29 T cell receptor beta chains share one sample of origin, sequenced in a study of preoperative IRX-2 immunotherapy in early breast cancer. Treatment meaning: preoperative locoregional IRX-2 cytokine immunotherapy. Sequencing was performed with immunoSEQ multiplex PCR; in TCRdb, only in-frame clones are kept and a portion is missing. The sample yields under 11,000 clones, over 80% seen once. Sample: lymph node tissue, taken before IRX-2 immunotherapy. Source of these receptors: a human donor with breast cancer.

The V gene is TRBV7-1, the J gene TRBJ2-1; 15 bases are a match to TRBD2. TRBV7-1 is known as an ORF, though its function is uncertain. This CDR3 is 16 amino acids long. With 4 bases clipped from V and 6 bases from J, the junction kept 4 bases outside the gene matches. The CDR3 protein is CASSLGLAGGSNEQFF. The CDR3 DNA reads as TGTGCCAGCAGCTTGGGACTAGCGGGAGGCAGCAATGAGCAGTTCTTC.

The genes are TRBV6-4 and TRBJ2-1, with unresolved D. This CDR3 contains 11 residues. V lost 5 bases to trimming and J lost 4 bases, with 3 bases between them. Germline loops: CDR1 MRHNA, CDR2 SNTAGT. The CDR3 spells CASSFYNEQFF. DNA of the CDR3: TGTGCCAGCAGTTTTTACAATGAGCAGTTCTTC.

This clone was picked up one time. The rearrangement links TRBV19 to TRBJ2-7, with D tentatively TRBD1 (6 bases). The CDR3 is 16 amino acids. V was trimmed by 9 bases and J by 1 base, leaving 22 bases between them. From germline, CDR1 is LNHDA and CDR2 SQIVND (reference sequence). This chain's CDR3 is CASQPGQGKVSYEQYF. For the CDR3, the DNA is TGTGCCAGCCAGCCAGGGCAGGGGAAGGTTTCCTACGAGCAGTACTTC. The variable domain in full, completed from reference TRBV19 and TRBJ2-7, reads DGGITQSPKYLFRKEGQNVTLSCEQNLNHDAMYWYRQDPGQGLRLIYYSQIVNDFQKGDIAEGYSVSREKKESFPLTVTSAQKNPTAFYLCASQPGQGKVSYEQYFGPGTRLTVT.

This sequence joins TRBV28 and TRBJ2-5; D might be TRBD2 (7 bases). Germline V lookup: CDR1 MDHEN, CDR2 SYDVKM. The CDR3 has 15 residues. With 2 bases removed from V and 2 bases from J, the gap between germline ends came to 12 bases. In nucleotides, the CDR3 is TGTGCCAGCAGTTTAACGGGGGGCGGGCAAGAGACCCAGTACTTC. Its translation: CASSLTGGGQETQYF.

The chain recombines TRBV6-8 with TRBJ2-6; D call uncertain. The CDR3 has 16 residues. Germline V CDR1 and CDR2: MNHGY, SAAAGT. The germline V and J ends were trimmed by 0 bases and 0 bases, with 6 bases remaining between them. The CDR3 is CASSYSLNSGANVLTF. In DNA, the CDR3 is TGTGCCAGCAGTTACTCTTTGAACTCTGGGGCCAACGTCCTGACTTTC.

This clone was observed a handful of times. The chain is built from TRBV28 and TRBJ2-7, with D hard to call. V was cut by 5 bases and J by 1 base, with 12 bases left in between. The CDR3 extends over 14 amino acids. Germline V gives CDR1 MDHEN, CDR2 SYDVKM. The CDR3 nucleotides read TGTGCCAGCAGTCACCTAGAATGGTCCTACGAGCAGTACTTC. This encodes CASSHLEWSYEQYF.

The chain combines TRBV28 with TRBJ1-5, with unresolved D. The germline gives CDR1 MDHEN, CDR2 SYDVKM. The V gene lost 1 base and the J gene lost 7 bases, with 5 bases spanning the gap. This CDR3 comprises 12 residues. CDR3 DNA sequence: TGTGCCAGCAGTTTATCAGAACAGCCCCAGCATTTT. Protein product: CASSLSEQPQHF.

The rearrangement joins TRBV5-1 to TRBJ1-4; D unresolved. The CDR3 loop spans 15 amino acids. V dropped 1 base and J dropped 0 bases, with 7 bases sitting between them. Germline CDR1 and CDR2: SGHRS and YFSETQ. The CDR3: CASSLSAATNEKLFF. The CDR3 region has the DNA TGCGCCAGCAGCTTGTCAGCCGCAACTAATGAAAAACTGTTTTTT.

This clone was counted only a few times. The J gene is TRBJ2-2, the V gene TRBV5-1; D is perhaps TRBD2 (5 bases). This CDR3 region has 16 residues. With 0 bases removed from V and 5 bases from J, the gap between germline ends came to 14 bases. Germline V gene lookup returns CDR1 SGHRS and CDR2 YFSETQ. DNA of the CDR3: TGCGCCAGCAGCTTGGGGCTAGGGAGAGAAACCGGGGAGCTGTTTTTT. It is translated as CASSLGLGRETGELFF. Looking up the rest from reference TRBV5-1 and TRBJ2-2 gives the full variable domain: KAGVTQTPRYLIKTRGQQVTLSCSPISGHRSVSWYQQTPGQGLQFLFEYFSETQRNKGNFPGRFSGRQFSNSRSEMNVSTLELGDSALYLCASSLGLGRETGELFFGEGSRLTVL.

This clone was picked up a small number of times. The chain links TRBV6-8 to TRBJ1-5; the match to TRBD1 covers 7 bases. V shed 4 bases, J shed 0 bases, and the junction held 12 bases outside the gene matches. The CDR3 runs 18 residues. CDR1 and CDR2 (germline): MNHGY, SAAAGT. CDR3 coding DNA: TGTGCCAGCAGTTCGAGGGGTCCAGGGGGTCTTAGCAATCAGCCCCAGCATTTT. Encoded protein: CASSSRGPGGLSNQPQHF.

The chain combines TRBV28 with TRBJ2-3, with 12 bases lining up with TRBD2. Looked up from germline, CDR1 is MDHEN and CDR2 is SYDVKM. The CDR3 sequence is 21 residues long. Trimming cost V 1 base and J 0 bases; bases outside gene matches: 14. DNA for the CDR3: TGTGCCAGCAGTTTATTTCTAGCGGGAGGGCCGTCACGCGAGAGCACAGATACGCAGTATTTT. As protein: CASSLFLAGGPSRESTDTQYF.

The chain has TRBV6-8 and TRBJ2-1, with TRBD2 matching over 8 bases. The CDR3 loop spans 15 amino acids. Germline CDR1 is MNHGY and CDR2 is SAAAGT. V shed 5 bases, J shed 2 bases, and the junction held 5 bases outside the gene matches. CDR3 in DNA: TGTGCCAGCAGTCTGAGCGGGAGTCCCTACAATGAGCAGTTCTTC. Amino acid sequence: CASSLSGSPYNEQFF.

J is TRBJ2-5 and V is TRBV5-1; 8 bases agree with TRBD1. Germline V lookup: CDR1 SGHRS, CDR2 YFSETQ. Losses at the gene ends were 4 bases for V and 7 bases for J; bases not matched to a gene: 9. The CDR3 extends over 14 amino acids. The CDR3 sequence is CASSQDRVVWTQYF. CDR3 DNA sequence: TGCGCCAGCAGCCAGGACAGGGTGGTTTGGACCCAGTACTTC.

This clone was found a few times. This chain links TRBV11-3 with TRBJ2-1, with D unclear. The CDR3 is 14 residues long. Germline CDR1 and CDR2: SGHNT and YENEEA. Between the trimmed V and J ends, which lost 1 base and 7 bases, there was a span of 11 bases. For the CDR3, the DNA is TGTGCCAGCAGCTTAGTGTGGTCAGCGAATGAGCAGTTCTTC. Translated, it gives CASSLVWSANEQFF.

The CDR3 DNA is TGCAGCGTTGAAAACCGGGAGGGAAGGTATGGCTACACCTTC. Protein: CSVENREGRYGYTF. The chain joins TRBV29-1 to TRBJ1-2; no clear D. Germline V gene sequence: CDR1 SQVTM, CDR2 ANQGSEA. The CDR3 runs 14 residues. The V gene lost 2 bases and the J gene lost 5 bases, with 15 bases spanning the gap.

The V and J genes are TRBV6-8 and TRBJ1-5; D not certain. CDR3 length: 14 amino acids. The V end lost 5 bases, the J end lost 0 bases, and 8 bases lay between the germline ends. CDR1 and CDR2 (germline): MNHGY, SAAAGT. The CDR3: CASSAELSNQPQHF. CDR3 DNA: TGTGCCAGCAGTGCCGAGCTTAGCAATCAGCCCCAGCATTTT.

The chain employs TRBV28 and TRBJ1-2, with 7 positions matching TRBD1. V gave up 3 bases and J gave up 7 bases; unmatched junction bases: 8. In germline, CDR1 is MDHEN, CDR2 SYDVKM. This CDR3 spans 14 amino acids. CDR3 region: CASSFLGGAGGYTF. The CDR3 DNA reads as TGTGCCAGCAGTTTCTTAGGGGGCGCAGGTGGCTACACCTTC.

V and J are TRBV28 and TRBJ1-1; D gene unclear. CDR1 MDHEN and CDR2 SYDVKM come from the germline V gene. The V and J ends lost 3 bases and 5 bases respectively, with 16 bases between them. The CDR3 contains 15 residues. Here the CDR3 DNA reads TGTGCCAGCAGTTTGAATCCCCGGGGAGGGACTGAAGCTTTCTTT. Translated, it gives CASSLNPRGGTEAFF.

V usage is TRBV7-1 and J usage is TRBJ2-6; D may be TRBD1 or TRBD2 (6 bases each). TRBV7-1 has ORF status, its function being uncertain. The CDR3 sequence is 18 residues long. V lost 4 bases to trimming and J lost 0 bases, with 16 bases between them. The CDR3 coding sequence is TGTGCCAGCAGCTTGGAGGGGACACGTATCTCTGGGGCCAACGTCCTGACTTTC. Residues: CASSLEGTRISGANVLTF.

This CDR3 is CASSGQEGTEAFF. The CDR3 bases are TGTGCCAGCTCAGGCCAGGAAGGCACTGAAGCTTTCTTT. The chain recombines TRBV18 with TRBJ1-1; D is unclear. The CDR3 consists of 13 residues. The germline V gene encodes CDR1 KGHSH and CDR2 LQKENI. V was pared by 5 bases and J by 4 bases, with 11 bases between.

This CDR3 is CASSRAGTGTTGELFF. The DNA for the CDR3 is TGTGCCAGCTCCCGCGCCGGGACAGGTACAACCGGGGAGCTGTTTTTT. The rearrangement joins TRBV18 to TRBJ2-2; TRBD1 matches 8 bases. CDR3 length equals 16 residues. The germline gives CDR1 KGHSH, CDR2 LQKENI. V trimming: 6 bases; J trimming: 5 bases; junction bases outside the gene matches: 11.

The genes are TRBV7-7 and TRBJ1-5; D unresolved. Germline V gene lookup returns CDR1 SSHAT and CDR2 FNYEAQ (reference sequence). The germline V and J ends were trimmed by 6 bases and 5 bases, with 14 bases remaining between them. CDR3 length equals 14 residues. The CDR3: CASSLNAWDQPQHF. CDR3 DNA sequence: TGTGCCAGCAGTTTAAATGCCTGGGATCAGCCCCAGCATTTT.

V usage is TRBV6-8 and J usage is TRBJ1-1; D is unclear. Germline V gives CDR1 MNHGY, CDR2 SAAAGT. This CDR3 has 13 residues. V was trimmed by 11 bases and J by 1 base, leaving 14 bases between them. CDR3 loop: CACTQTGNTEAFF. The CDR3 DNA is TGTGCCTGCACCCAGACGGGGAACACTGAAGCTTTCTTT.

V usage is TRBV7-6 and J usage is TRBJ2-2; perhaps D is TRBD1 or TRBD2 (5 bases each). Germline loops: CDR1 SGHVS, CDR2 FNYEAQ. The CDR3 runs 17 residues. The V end lost 3 bases, the J end lost 0 bases, and 14 bases lay between the germline ends. This CDR3 reads CASSLWGTGTNTGELFF. The CDR3 nucleotides read TGTGCCAGCAGCTTGTGGGGGACGGGAACGAACACCGGGGAGCTGTTTTTT.

This clone occurred once. V gene TRBV12-5 combines with J gene TRBJ1-2; D possibly corresponds to TRBD1 (5 bases). This CDR3 region has 14 residues. The germline CDR1 and CDR2 sequences are LGHNT and FRNRAP. The CDR3 nucleotides read TGTGCCAGTTCGAGATGGGACGGTGACTATGGCTACACCTTC. Protein sequence: CASSRWDGDYGYTF.

The chain employs TRBV28 and TRBJ1-5; 8 bases are a match to TRBD1. V lost 5 bases and J lost 9; bases outside the gene matches: 9. The germline CDR1 and CDR2 sequences are MDHEN and SYDVKM. The CDR3 runs to 14 residues. Here the CDR3 reads CASSPTGGTVPQHF. DNA for the CDR3: TGTGCCAGCAGTCCTACAGGGGGGACAGTGCCCCAGCATTTT.

The rearrangement joins TRBV28 to TRBJ2-7; weak D call: TRBD2 (5 bases). The CDR3 is 12 amino acids. Germline V gene lookup returns CDR1 MDHEN and CDR2 SYDVKM. V shed 3 bases and J shed 6 bases, with 9 bases lying between them. The CDR3 region has the DNA TGTGCCAGCAGTTTTGAGACTACCGAGCAGTACTTC. This codes for CASSFETTEQYF.

Notes on this clone: A read error may produce the germline difference seen at one junction end. V and J are TRBV7-8 and TRBJ2-5; 11 nucleotides match TRBD1. CDR3 length equals 14 residues. CDR1 and CDR2 from the germline V gene are SGHVS and FQNEAQ. CDR3 bases: TGTGCTAGCAGCATTGGGACAGGGGGAGGGACCCAGTACTTC. Translated: CASSIGTGGGTQYF.

The CDR3 coding sequence is TGTGCCAGCAGTTACTCCCACCAAGAGACCCAGTACTTC. This encodes CASSYSHQETQYF. The V and J genes are TRBV6-8 and TRBJ2-5; D is undetermined. CDR3 size: 13 residues. Germline CDR1 reads MNHGY; CDR2 reads SAAAGT. V dropped 0 bases and J dropped 0 bases, with 2 bases sitting between them.